This is a list of T cell receptor beta chains from one sample in a study of shared clonotypes between healthy human individuals. Clones were sequenced by immunoSEQ multiplex PCR, and TCRdb holds only the in-frame ones, with some missing. The table has 2,500,000 or so clones, around 92% seen once; the top ten hold about 0.41%. The sequencing input was naive CD4+ T cells from PBMCs. The receptors shown here come from a man between 18 and 29 years old in good health. Some clones in this sample may be carry-over from other donors' samples. Each CDR3 is given with its conserved first and last residue. D genes are given only for firm matches. The size field is filled for only some rows; it gives once, few, many or a size class.

-,-,TRBV2,TRBJ2-5,CASGVTATETQYF,TGTGCCAGCGGGGTAACAGCGACGGAGACCCAGTACTTC
TRBD2,-,TRBV28,TRBJ2-7,CASSFGGLAPVEQYF,TGTGCCAGCAGTTTTGGGGGACTAGCCCCCGTCGAGCAGTACTTC
-,-,TRBV9,TRBJ1-1,CASSVVEDGGEAFF,TGTGCCAGCAGCGTAGTGGAGGATGGGGGAGAAGCTTTCTTT
-,-,TRBV7-9,TRBJ1-2,CASGETGGVYGYTF,TGTGCCAGCGGTGAAACGGGAGGAGTCTATGGCTACACCTTC
TRBD1,-,TRBV6-5,TRBJ2-7,CASKRDRGAYEQYF,TGTGCCAGCAAAAGGGACAGGGGCGCCTACGAGCAGTACTTC
-,-,TRBV6-5,TRBJ2-3,CASTSPARNTQYF,TGTGCCAGCACCTCCCCTGCCCGTAATACGCAGTATTTT
-,-,TRBV5-1,TRBJ2-1,CASSLEWRSYNEQFF,TGCGCCAGCAGCTTGGAGTGGCGGTCCTACAATGAGCAGTTCTTC
TRBD2,-,TRBV19,TRBJ2-5,CASSIPGLAIQETQYF,TGTGCCAGTAGTATCCCGGGACTAGCGATCCAAGAGACCCAGTACTTC
TRBD2,-,TRBV6-6,TRBJ2-3,CASSPGLAGTDTQYF,TGTGCCAGCAGTCCCGGACTAGCGGGCACAGATACGCAGTATTTT
TRBD2,-,TRBV5-4,TRBJ2-3,CASSYPGTSGRGDTQYF,TGTGCCAGCAGCTACCCCGGGACTAGCGGGAGGGGGGATACGCAGTATTTT
TRBD2,-,TRBV28,TRBJ2-7,CATLTSGTPSYEQYF,TGTGCCACTCTGACTAGCGGGACCCCCTCCTACGAGCAGTACTTC
-,-,TRBV4-1,TRBJ2-5,CASSQVVTQYF,TGCGCCAGCAGCCAAGTGGTGACCCAGTACTTC
-,-,TRBV5-1,TRBJ2-7,CASSLDTAGQSEQYF,TGCGCCAGCAGCCTGGACACGGCAGGGCAATCCGAGCAGTACTTC
-,-,TRBV18,TRBJ2-1,CASSPTVKYNEQFF,TGTGCCAGCTCACCGACAGTAAAATACAATGAGCAGTTCTTC
-,-,TRBV7-8,TRBJ2-1,CASSLSLRQGRGEQFF,TGTGCCAGCAGCTTATCTTTAAGACAGGGGAGGGGTGAGCAGTTCTTC
-,-,TRBV4-1,TRBJ1-6,CASSQSRISDSPLHF,TGCGCCAGCAGCCAATCAAGGATATCGGATTCACCCCTCCACTTT
TRBD1,-,TRBV7-9,TRBJ2-7,CASSLAGTGVEQYF,TGTGCCAGCAGCTTAGCCGGGACAGGGGTCGAGCAGTACTTC
TRBD2,-,TRBV15,TRBJ2-5,CATSSSGRGETQYF,TGTGCCACCAGTTCCAGCGGGAGAGGAGAGACCCAGTACTTC
-,once,TRBV4-1,TRBJ1-1,CASSQGQLNTEAFF,TGCGCCAGCAGCCAAGGACAATTGAACACTGAAGCTTTCTTT
-,-,TRBV27,TRBJ1-5,CASSLLAGNQPQHF,TGTGCCAGCAGTTTACTAGCCGGCAATCAGCCCCAGCATTTT
TRBD2,-,TRBV29-1,TRBJ2-1,CSVVGLAGHNEQFF,TGCAGCGTTGTAGGACTAGCGGGCCACAATGAGCAGTTCTTC
-,-,TRBV7-2,TRBJ2-3,CASGRGGSTDTQYF,TGTGCCAGCGGACGGGGCGGGTCAACAGATACGCAGTATTTT
-,-,TRBV18,TRBJ2-7,CASSPGAPFYEQYF,TGTGCCAGCTCACCGGGGGCTCCCTTCTACGAGCAGTACTTC
-,-,TRBV27,TRBJ2-4,CASRLLAKNIQYF,TGTGCCAGCCGACTGTTAGCCAAAAACATTCAGTACTTC
TRBD1,-,TRBV7-7,TRBJ2-7,CASSLDRGGEQYF,TGTGCCAGCAGCTTAGACAGGGGTGGCGAGCAGTACTTC
-,-,TRBV7-9,TRBJ2-7,CASSAQGYEQYF,TGTGCCAGCAGCGCACAGGGCTACGAGCAGTACTTC
TRBD2,-,TRBV5-1,TRBJ2-1,CASSWISGSSYNEQFF,TGCGCCAGCAGCTGGATTAGCGGGAGCTCCTACAATGAGCAGTTCTTC
-,-,TRBV19,TRBJ1-1,CASRKGRVNTEAFF,TGTGCCAGTAGGAAGGGACGGGTGAACACTGAAGCTTTCTTT
-,-,TRBV6-5,TRBJ1-1,CASSYDGGAFF,TGTGCCAGCAGTTACGACGGGGGAGCTTTCTTT
-,-,TRBV6-1,TRBJ2-3,CASRGSTDTQYF,TGTGCCAGCAGGGGCTCCACAGATACGCAGTATTTT